These 17 T cell receptor beta chains share one sample of origin, sequenced in a study of control samples from healthy donors and cancer patients. Assay used: immunoSEQ multiplex PCR; TCRdb lists only in-frame clones, some missing. The profile shows around 130,000 clones, about 93% of them singletons. Sample: blood. These receptors were collected from a young man in good health.

In regard to this clone: Germline and junction disagree at one end, which may indicate a read error. Different DNA sequences within this sample yield the same CDR3. The CDR3 here is CASSQDMVGQNEQFF. CDR3 DNA sequence: TGTGCCAGCAGCCAAGATATGGTAGGGCAGAATGAACAGTTCTTC. The chain links TRBV4-2 to TRBJ2-1; no definite D call. The CDR3 loop spans 15 amino acids. Germline V CDR1 and CDR2: LGHNA, YNFKEQ.

This sequence joins TRBV5-5 and TRBJ1-2, with D perhaps TRBD1 (6 bases). The CDR3 covers 15 residues. V lost 0 bases and J lost 8, with 17 bases in between. CDR1 SGHKS and CDR2 YYEKEE come from the germline V gene (reference sequence). Written as DNA, the CDR3 is TGTGCCAGCAGCTTGGCGGGAGGCGGGGGCGGGGGCTACACCTTC. As protein: CASSLAGGGGGGYTF.

The genes are TRBV18 and TRBJ1-5; 8 bases match TRBD1. Looked up from germline, CDR1 is KGHSH and CDR2 is LQKENI. V lost 2 bases, J lost 2 bases, and 11 bases stayed unmatched. CDR3 length: 18 amino acids. DNA for the CDR3: TGTGCCAGCTCACCATACCTAACCGGACAGGGCGGCAATCAGCCCCAGCATTTT. This encodes CASSPYLTGQGGNQPQHF.

The chain has TRBV10-1 and TRBJ2-3; TRBD2 aligns across 8 bases. CDR1 and CDR2 from the germline V gene are WNHNN and SYGVQD (reference sequence). This CDR3 is built from 15 residues. V lost 2 bases and J lost 7; bases outside the gene matches: 8. The chain's CDR3 is CASSENSGVVNTQYF. CDR3 in DNA: TGCGCCAGCAGTGAGAATAGCGGGGTTGTGAATACGCAGTATTTT.

Only one count was recorded for this clone. J is TRBJ2-1 and V is TRBV2, with D unclear. This CDR3 has 13 residues. V lost 3 bases to trimming and J lost 5 bases, with 8 bases between them. From germline, CDR1 is SNHLY and CDR2 FYNNEI. CDR3 in DNA: TGTGCCAGCAGTGACCACCGCGACAATGAGCAGTTCTTC. Its protein product is CASSDHRDNEQFF.

The chain employs TRBV11-2 and TRBJ2-2; D gene unclear. Germline values: CDR1 SGHAT, CDR2 FQNNGV. Trimming shortened V by 2 bases and J by 8 bases, and 6 bases separated the two germline ends. This CDR3 region has 12 residues. The CDR3 DNA reads as TGTGCCAGCAGCTTACGAGAGGGGGAGCTGTTTTTT. The encoded protein is CASSLREGELFF.

The chain combines TRBV7-3 with TRBJ2-1; the match to TRBD1 covers 7 bases. Germline values: CDR1 SGHTA, CDR2 FQGTGA. V lost 4 bases to trimming and J lost 8 bases; unmatched junction nucleotides: 2. There are 12 residues in the CDR3. The CDR3 DNA reads as TGTGCCAGCAGCTCTGACAGGGATGAGCAGTTCTTC. It encodes CASSSDRDEQFF.

The J gene is TRBJ2-7, the V gene TRBV6-5; 11 bases are a match to TRBD1. The CDR3 is 15 amino acids. The V and J ends lost 2 bases and 3 bases, in that order; junction bases with no gene match: 3. Per the germline V gene, CDR1 is MNHEY and CDR2 is SVGAGI. The CDR3 sequence: CASSYRDRGFYEQYF. DNA for the CDR3: TGTGCCAGCAGTTACAGGGACAGGGGGTTCTACGAGCAGTACTTC.

The chain joins TRBV13 to TRBJ1-1; D is uncertain. The CDR3 consists of 12 residues. V lost 6 bases and J 5 bases, leaving 10 bases between the germline ends. CDR1 is PRHDT, CDR2 FYEKMQ, per germline (reference sequence). In nucleotides, the CDR3 is TGTGCCAGCAGACCGTGGGGAACTGAAGCTTTCTTT. Translated: CASRPWGTEAFF.

The rearrangement uses TRBV6-1 and TRBJ1-5; D is undetermined. The CDR3 has 17 residues. Trimming removed 4 bases at V and 3 bases at J, with 19 bases between. Germline values: CDR1 MNHNS, CDR2 SASEGT. The CDR3, as DNA: TGTGCCAGCAGTGGGGTCCGAGGCGGCGAAAACAATCAGCCCCAGCATTTT. Translated, it gives CASSGVRGGENNQPQHF.

The genes are TRBV6-5 and TRBJ2-1, with D perhaps matching TRBD1 (5 bases). V was shortened by 2 bases and J by 10 bases, with 12 bases between the two germline ends. The CDR3 runs 13 residues. Germline CDR1 is MNHEY and CDR2 is SVGAGI. The CDR3 sequence: CASSYGATPEQFF. The CDR3 bases are TGTGCCAGCAGTTACGGGGCTACCCCCGAGCAGTTCTTC.

This clone appeared a single time. V usage is TRBV30 and J usage is TRBJ1-1, with D unclear. This CDR3 is 13 amino acids long. Germline V lookup: CDR1 GTSNPN, CDR2 SVGIG (reference sequence). CDR3 in amino acids: CFILTGPDTEAFF. For the CDR3, the DNA is TGTTTTATTCTCACGGGCCCAGACACTGAAGCTTTCTTT. The whole variable domain, remainder taken from reference TRBV30 and TRBJ1-1, is SQTIHQWPATLVQPVGSPLSLECTVEGTSNPNLYWYRQAAGRGLQLLFYSVGIGQISSEVPQNLSASRPQDRQFILSSKKLLLSDSGFYLCFILTGPDTEAFFGQGTRLTVV.

The V gene is TRBV9, the J gene TRBJ2-1; D not resolved. Trimming stripped 4 bases from V and 9 bases from J, with 8 bases between. This CDR3 region has 11 residues. Germline V gives CDR1 SGDLS, CDR2 YYNGEE. The CDR3 nucleotides are TGTGCCAGCAGCTCTCATGGTGAGCAGTTCTTC. Its protein is CASSSHGEQFF.

Here the CDR3 DNA reads TGCGCCAGCAGCTTTAGGGCAGGGGACAATGAGCAGTTCTTC. Translating gives CASSFRAGDNEQFF. The rearrangement joins TRBV5-1 to TRBJ2-1; possibly TRBD1 for D (6 bases). The CDR3 totals 14 residues. Germline V CDR1 and CDR2: SGHRS, YFSETQ. The germline V and J ends were trimmed by 2 bases and 5 bases, with 11 bases remaining between them.

The chain joins TRBV5-1 to TRBJ1-1; 8 bases are shared with TRBD1. Losses at the gene ends were 7 bases for V and 3 bases for J; bases not matched to a gene: 8. Germline CDR1 reads SGHRS; CDR2 reads YFSETQ. The CDR3 length is 14 residues. The CDR3: CASRADRADTEAFF. The CDR3 region has the DNA TGCGCCAGCCGAGCGGACAGGGCTGACACTGAAGCTTTCTTT.

The chain couples TRBV9 to TRBJ2-3, with D tentatively TRBD2 (6 bases). CDR1 is SGDLS, CDR2 YYNGEE, per germline. The V gene lost 0 bases and the J gene lost 4 bases, with 12 bases spanning the gap. The CDR3 runs to 15 residues. The CDR3 nucleotides are TGTGCCAGCAGCGTAGCGGGGGAACACGCAGATACGCAGTATTTT. It encodes CASSVAGEHADTQYF. Supplemented by reference TRBV9 and TRBJ2-3, the full variable domain reads DSGVTQTPKHLITATGQRVTLRCSPRSGDLSVYWYQQSLDQGLQFLIQYYNGEERAKGNILERFSAQQFPDLHSELNLSSLELGDSALYFCASSVAGEHADTQYFGPGTRLTVL.

The V call is TRBV11-3, the J call TRBJ2-7, with TRBD1 as a possible D gene (6 bases). The V gene's germline CDR1 is SGHNT and CDR2 YENEEA. CDR3 size: 14 residues. V lost 5 bases to trimming and J lost 3 bases, with 14 bases between them. CDR3 bases: TGTGCCAGCAGCCCCTTGACAGGATTCTACGAGCAGTACTTC. Amino acids: CASSPLTGFYEQYF.